What follows is one T cell receptor beta chain and its context. This record comes from a study of long-term antiretroviral therapy in people with HIV. They ran version v3.0 of the immunoSEQ assay at survey level. Assay: immunoSEQ multiplex PCR; the TCRdb copy retains only in-frame clones and omits some. The table has about 26,000 clones, 75% to 85% seen once; the top ten hold 14%. The sequences come from unsorted PBMCs, collected 2.9 years after starting antiretroviral therapy. The receptor comes from a man aged 45-65 years with HIV.

The CDR3 reads CARPEGANEQFF. The CDR3 nucleotides are TGCGCCAGACCCGAAGGGGCAAATGAGCAGTTCTTC. This chain uses TRBV10-1 with TRBJ2-1; D is possibly TRBD1 (5 bases). The CDR3 spans 12 residues. V was trimmed by 9 bases and J by 7 bases, leaving 13 bases between them. Germline CDR1 and CDR2: WNHNN and SYGVQD (reference sequence).